The T cell receptor (beta chain) described here comes from a study of blood T cells in healthy people across ages. Across the study: There was about one barcoded beta molecule captured by template switching per two T cells. General study points: TCR beta diversity per million T cells fell roughly linearly with age.

The CDR3 has 16 residues. V shed 4 bases and J shed 0 bases, with 15 bases lying between them. CDR1 and CDR2 (germline): SGHDN, FVKESK. Each sample used at least 6 million PBMCs. Using a J-beta primer mix together with a sample-barcoded 5' primer, a second PCR was run for roughly 7 to 11 cycles. TCRdb used MiXCR to reprocess the 5' RACE reads, holding one entry per CDR3 protein. The profile shows about 640,000 distinct CDR3 sequences, roughly three fifths of them singletons. Comment on this clonotype: Its antigen is unknown.

V usage is TRBV14 and J usage is TRBJ2-5; the D call may be TRBD1 or TRBD2 (6 bases each). The specimen was blood. This sequence originates from a man between 60 and 75 years old in good health. CDR3 coding DNA: TGTGCCAGCAGCCGATTGACGGGGGCCGACCAAGAGACCCAGTACTTC. It is translated as CASSRLTGADQETQYF.